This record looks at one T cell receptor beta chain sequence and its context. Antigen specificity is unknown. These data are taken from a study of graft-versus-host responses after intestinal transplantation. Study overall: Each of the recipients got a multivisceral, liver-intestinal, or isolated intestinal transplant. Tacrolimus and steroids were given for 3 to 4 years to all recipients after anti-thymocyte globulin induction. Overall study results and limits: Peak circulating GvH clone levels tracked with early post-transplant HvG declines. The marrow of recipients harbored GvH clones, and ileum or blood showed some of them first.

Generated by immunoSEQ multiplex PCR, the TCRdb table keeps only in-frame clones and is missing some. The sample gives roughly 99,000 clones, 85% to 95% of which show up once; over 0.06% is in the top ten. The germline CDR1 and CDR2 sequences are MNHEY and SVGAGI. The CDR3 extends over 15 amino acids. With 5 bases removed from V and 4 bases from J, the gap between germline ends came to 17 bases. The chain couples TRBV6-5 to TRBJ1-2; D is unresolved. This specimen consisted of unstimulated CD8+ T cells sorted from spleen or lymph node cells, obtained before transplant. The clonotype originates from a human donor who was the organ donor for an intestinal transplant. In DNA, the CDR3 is TGTGCCAGCAGTCCCTACCGGGTCCGGGGCTATGGCTACACCTTC. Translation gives CASSPYRVRGYGYTF.